Following are 18 T cell receptor beta chains from one sample sequenced in a study of T cell clonotyping in hematopoietic cell transplantation. Time point given: recipient sample about 28 days before transplant, after cytoreduction. Some clones are missing from TCRdb's copy, which holds only in-frame ones; the method was immunoSEQ multiplex PCR. This table holds about 76,000 clones, about 96% found once. The source was peripheral blood mononuclear cells, collected before stem cell transplant. These TCRs come from a woman aged 50 to 60 with acute myeloid leukemia. Some clones in this sample may be carry-over from other donors' samples.

This clone was detected only once. J is TRBJ2-7 and V is TRBV6-1; possible D gene TRBD1, 5 bases. V was clipped by 4 bases and J by 1 base, with 11 bases between them. Germline CDR1 is MNHNS and CDR2 is SASEGT. This CDR3 region has 14 residues. In nucleotides, the CDR3 is TGTGCCAGCAGTGCAGAGAGACAGTCCTACGAGCAGTACTTC. It translates to CASSAERQSYEQYF.

This chain uses TRBV19 with TRBJ1-2; D unclear. Germline-derived CDR1 and CDR2 are LNHDA and SQIVND (reference sequence). V dropped 5 bases and J dropped 8 bases, with 9 bases sitting between them. The CDR3 contains 11 residues. CDR3: CASSRRLGYTF. The CDR3 nucleotides are TGTGCCAGTAGTCGGCGCTTAGGCTACACCTTC.

The rearrangement uses TRBV5-1 and TRBJ2-2; TRBD2 matches at 11 bases. CDR3 length equals 18 residues. CDR1 SGHRS and CDR2 YFSETQ come from the germline V gene. The J segment lost 3 bases and the V segment lost 3 bases, leaving 10 bases of the junction unmatched. In nucleotides, the CDR3 is TGCGCCAGCAGCTCCATACCAACTAGCGGGAGATACACCGGGGAGCTGTTTTTT. Its protein product is CASSSIPTSGRYTGELFF.

The genes are TRBV5-1 and TRBJ1-5; no reliable D call. V lost 5 bases and J lost 2, with 20 bases in between. The CDR3 spans 17 residues. CDR1 is SGHRS, CDR2 YFSETQ, per germline. As DNA, the CDR3 is TGCGCCAGCAGTTCGGGCCAGGAAGGCGTTGGCAATCAGCCCCAGCATTTT. Amino acid sequence: CASSSGQEGVGNQPQHF.

The V and J genes are TRBV10-1 and TRBJ1-2, with D hard to call. CDR1 WNHNN and CDR2 SYGVQD come from the germline V gene (reference sequence). This CDR3 region has 12 residues. The germline V and J ends were trimmed by 2 bases and 4 bases, with 5 bases remaining between them. CDR3: CASSEASYGYTF. The CDR3 DNA is TGCGCCAGCAGTGAGGCCTCCTATGGCTACACCTTC.

The J gene is TRBJ2-3, the V gene TRBV19, with 13 bases matching TRBD2. Looked up from germline, CDR1 is LNHDA and CDR2 is SQIVND (reference sequence). V lost 5 bases, J lost 7 bases, and 9 bases stayed unmatched. CDR3 size: 16 residues. The CDR3 is CASSPRTSGSSNTQYF. As DNA, the CDR3 is TGTGCCAGTAGTCCTCGGACTAGCGGGAGTTCCAATACGCAGTATTTT.

V gene TRBV5-1 combines with J gene TRBJ2-6, with no clear D. The CDR3 covers 14 residues. Germline CDR1 and CDR2: SGHRS and YFSETQ. The V end was cut by 0 bases, the J end by 2 bases, with 3 bases between. CDR3 DNA: TGCGCCAGCAGCTTGGGGGCTGGGGCCAACGTCCTGACTTTC. Its protein is CASSLGAGANVLTF.

This chain connects TRBV19 to TRBJ2-2, with D unclear. Germline V gene lookup returns CDR1 LNHDA and CDR2 SQIVND (reference sequence). Between the trimmed V and J ends, which lost 3 bases and 5 bases, there was a span of 7 bases. The CDR3 consists of 13 residues. The CDR3 sequence: CASSILGTGELFF. The CDR3 coding sequence is TGTGCCAGTAGTATTCTGGGAACCGGGGAGCTGTTTTTT.

The J gene is TRBJ1-2, the V gene TRBV5-1; unclear D gene. V was cut by 0 bases and J by 0 bases, with 18 bases left in between. Germline CDR1 SGHRS, CDR2 YFSETQ. The CDR3 is 18 amino acids. CDR3 sequence: CASSLAGTLEGANYGYTF. DNA for the CDR3: TGCGCCAGCAGCTTGGCCGGTACTCTTGAAGGAGCTAACTATGGCTACACCTTC.

The gene calls are TRBV30 and TRBJ1-6, with 7 bases that match TRBD1. The CDR3 has 14 residues. Germline CDR1 GTSNPN, CDR2 SVGIG (reference sequence). The trim removed 3 bases at V and 10 bases at J, leaving 9 bases unmatched. The CDR3 sequence: CAWRVQGVGSPLHF. The CDR3 nucleotides read TGTGCCTGGAGGGTCCAGGGGGTAGGGTCACCCCTCCACTTT.

V gene TRBV7-9 combines with J gene TRBJ2-5; the match to TRBD2 covers 10 bases. Trimming at V came to 5 bases and at J to 5 bases, leaving 2 bases not matched to a gene. CDR3 length: 13 amino acids. Germline V gene sequence: CDR1 SEHNR, CDR2 FQNEAQ (reference sequence). CDR3 sequence reads: CASSHSGRETQYF. The CDR3 coding sequence is TGTGCCAGCAGCCATAGCGGGAGGGAGACCCAGTACTTC.

The chain combines TRBV30 with TRBJ2-3; D not resolved. The CDR3 is 13 amino acids. Germline V gives CDR1 GTSNPN, CDR2 SVGIG (reference sequence). Between the trimmed V and J ends, which lost 3 bases and 0 bases, there was a span of 7 bases. The CDR3 here is CAWSPSSTDTQYF. The DNA of the CDR3 is TGTGCCTGGAGCCCGTCTAGCACAGATACGCAGTATTTT.

The chain is built from TRBV6-1 and TRBJ1-5; no definite D call. Germline V gene data show CDR1 as MNHNS and CDR2 as SASEGT. Between the trimmed V and J ends, which lost 3 bases and 10 bases, there was a span of 13 bases. The CDR3 is 13 residues long. The CDR3 region is CASSETYLQPQHF. CDR3 bases: TGTGCCAGCAGTGAGACTTACCTTCAACCCCAGCATTTT.

The chain has TRBV6-5 and TRBJ1-5; tentative D call: TRBD1 (6 bases). CDR3 length: 14 residues. Trimming took off 5 bases at V and 5 bases at J, with 13 bases between the two ends. From germline, CDR1 is MNHEY and CDR2 SVGAGI. The CDR3 nucleotides are TGTGCCAGCAGTCCCGGGGGGGGCTATCAGCCCCAGCATTTT. It specifies CASSPGGGYQPQHF.

This chain uses TRBV28 with TRBJ1-4; D may be TRBD1 (6 bases). In germline, CDR1 is MDHEN, CDR2 SYDVKM. Trimming stripped 6 bases from V and 8 bases from J, with 13 bases between. The CDR3 sequence is 13 residues long. CDR3 nucleotides: TGTGCCAGCAGCTTTGACAGGAGGGAAAAACTGTTTTTT. It is translated as CASSFDRREKLFF.

The chain has TRBV19 and TRBJ2-1; D call uncertain. This CDR3 is 11 amino acids long. The germline V and J ends were trimmed by 1 base and 11 bases, with 6 bases remaining between them. Germline assignment: CDR1 LNHDA and CDR2 SQIVND (reference sequence). Written as DNA, the CDR3 is TGTGCCAGTAGTATAGGGTCACAGCAGTTCTTC. This translates into CASSIGSQQFF.

The chain combines TRBV27 with TRBJ2-7; TRBD1 matches at 7 bases. CDR1 is MNHEY, CDR2 SMNVEV, per germline (reference sequence). The J segment lost 2 bases and the V segment lost 3 bases, leaving 7 bases of the junction unmatched. CDR3 length: 15 amino acids. The CDR3 loop is CASSFEQGTTYEQYF. CDR3 coding DNA: TGTGCCAGCAGTTTTGAACAGGGGACGACCTACGAGCAGTACTTC.

In this sample, this clone turned up once. Written as DNA, the CDR3 is TGTGCCAGCAGTTATACCGGTTTACCCATGAACACTGAAGCTTTCTTT. It encodes CASSYTGLPMNTEAFF. This sequence joins TRBV6-5 and TRBJ1-1; no clear D. CDR3 size: 16 residues. Germline V gives CDR1 MNHEY, CDR2 SVGAGI. V was shortened by 3 bases and J by 0 bases, with 14 bases between the two germline ends.